Listed below are T cell receptor beta chains from one sample, sequenced in a study of blood T cell repertoires in COVID-19. Method: immunoSEQ multiplex PCR; TCRdb's copy keeps in-frame clones and lacks some. The repertoire includes tens of thousands of clones, roughly 78% of them detected once, and roughly 8% sits in the top ten. The sequencing input was peripheral blood. The receptors originated from an elderly woman with acute or convalescent COVID-19. CDR3s include the opening cysteine and the closing phenylalanine or tryptophan. The D gene is left open where the match is weak.

j_call | v_call | d_call | cdr3_length | cdr3_aa | cdr3_nt
TRBJ2-3 | TRBV7-9 | TRBD2 | 15 | CASSYLGGGTDTQYF | TGTGCCAGCAGCTACCTCGGGGGGGGCACAGATACGCAGTATTTT
TRBJ1-2 | TRBV5-1 | TRBD1 | 15 | CASNRQGGGPYGYTF | TGCGCCAGCAACAGACAGGGAGGAGGGCCTTATGGCTACACCTTC
TRBJ2-1 | TRBV11-2 | TRBD2 | 14 | CASSFGLASNEQFF | TGTGCCAGCAGCTTTGGACTAGCTTCGAATGAGCAGTTCTTC
TRBJ1-2 | TRBV5-1 | TRBD1 | 16 | CASSLSGQGPPYGYTF | TGCGCCAGCAGCTTATCGGGACAGGGGCCCCCCTATGGCTACACCTTC
TRBJ2-3 | TRBV7-8 | TRBD2 | 16 | CASSFVGRASTDTQYF | TGTGCCAGCAGCTTTGTCGGGAGGGCGAGCACAGATACGCAGTATTTT
TRBJ2-7 | TRBV5-1 | TRBD1 | 14 | CASSLAGTAREQYF | TGCGCCAGCAGCTTGGCCGGGACAGCGAGGGAGCAGTACTTC
TRBJ2-1 | TRBV14 | TRBD1 | 16 | CASSQDLGQGASEQFF | TGTGCCAGCAGCCAAGATTTAGGGCAGGGGGCAAGCGAGCAGTTCTTC
TRBJ1-2 | TRBV29-1 | . | 12 | CSVEDADRHNTF | TGCAGCGTTGAAGATGCGGACAGACACAACACCTTC
TRBJ2-1 | TRBV5-1 | TRBD1 | 15 | CASSLEGATRNEQFF | TGCGCCAGCAGCTTGGAGGGGGCGACGAGGAATGAGCAGTTCTTC
TRBJ2-5 | TRBV18 | . | 14 | CASSKAGAQETQYF | TGTGCCAGCTCAAAAGCAGGGGCTCAAGAGACCCAGTACTTC
TRBJ2-2 | TRBV9 | . | 17 | CASSVEGGGINTGELFF | TGTGCCAGCAGCGTAGAAGGGGGTGGGATTAACACCGGGGAGCTGTTTTTT
TRBJ2-6 | TRBV7-9 | . | 18 | CASSPSFARSSGANVLTF | TGTGCCAGCAGCCCATCCTTCGCGCGGTCCTCTGGGGCCAACGTCCTGACTTTC
TRBJ2-7 | TRBV29-1 | TRBD1 | 12 | CSAYGQGFEQYF | TGCAGCGCCTATGGACAGGGATTCGAGCAGTACTTC
TRBJ2-2 | TRBV5-4 | . | 14 | CASSLAGNTGELFF | TGTGCCAGCAGCTTGGCAGGGAACACCGGGGAGCTGTTTTTT
TRBJ2-2 | TRBV19 | . | 13 | CASWDTNTGELFF | TGTGCCAGTTGGGACACTAACACCGGGGAGCTGTTTTTT
TRBJ1-6 | TRBV27 | TRBD1 | 16 | CASSTWTGSGNSPLHF | TGTGCCAGCAGTACCTGGACAGGGAGTGGTAATTCACCCCTCCACTTT
TRBJ2-1 | TRBV5-4 | TRBD2 | 15 | CASRPGLAGGNEQFF | TGTGCCAGCAGGCCCGGACTAGCGGGGGGTAATGAGCAGTTCTTC
TRBJ2-4 | TRBV28 | . | 17 | CASSFAATSWAKNIQYF | TGTGCCAGCAGTTTTGCAGCCACTAGTTGGGCCAAAAACATTCAGTACTTC
TRBJ1-2 | TRBV11-2 | . | 14 | CASSTSTRQDGYTF | TGTGCCAGCAGCACCTCAACCCGACAGGATGGCTACACCTTC
TRBJ2-7 | TRBV4-1 | TRBD2 | 16 | CASSQGTSGGTYEQYF | TGCGCCAGCAGCCAGGGGACTAGCGGGGGGACCTACGAGCAGTACTTC
TRBJ2-1 | TRBV29-1 | . | 13 | CSVLRAPRNEQFF | TGCAGCGTATTGCGGGCCCCACGGAATGAGCAGTTCTTC